This T cell receptor beta chain was sequenced during a study of a mutant IDH1 vaccine in newly diagnosed glioma. About the study: Vaccine dosing followed radiotherapy by 4-6 weeks, or accompanied temozolomide cycles. Receipt of radiotherapy, temozolomide, or both preceded the study, and most received both.

The repertoire was sequenced with immunoSEQ multiplex PCR; TCRdb's copy has only in-frame clones and lacks some. The sample holds 50,000 to 65,000 clones, approximately 84% seen once. Documented time point: week 11, during vaccination. Every vaccine dose comprised 300 ug of mutant IDH1 20-mer peptide plus topical imiquimod. This CDR3 has 14 residues. Germline loops: CDR1 SGHNT, CDR2 YENEEA. With 5 bases clipped from V and 7 bases from J, the junction kept 10 bases outside the gene matches. Worth noting for this clone: Its target is not known.

The genes are TRBV11-3 and TRBJ2-5; 7 bases are shared with TRBD1. The sequenced sample was PBMCs, obtained from a glioma patient whose treatment included an IDH1 peptide vaccine. This sequence was found in a woman between 45 and 60 years old with glioma. Written as DNA, the CDR3 is TGTGCCAGCAGCCGAGGACAGGAGGAATGGACCCAGTACTTC. Protein product: CASSRGQEEWTQYF. Full variable domain (missing parts from reference TRBV11-3 and TRBJ2-5): EAGVVQSPRYKIIEKKQPVAFWCNPISGHNTLYWYLQNLGQGPELLIRYENEEAVDDSQLPKDRFSAERLKGVDSTLKIQPAELGDSAVYLCASSRGQEEWTQYFGPGTRLLVL.